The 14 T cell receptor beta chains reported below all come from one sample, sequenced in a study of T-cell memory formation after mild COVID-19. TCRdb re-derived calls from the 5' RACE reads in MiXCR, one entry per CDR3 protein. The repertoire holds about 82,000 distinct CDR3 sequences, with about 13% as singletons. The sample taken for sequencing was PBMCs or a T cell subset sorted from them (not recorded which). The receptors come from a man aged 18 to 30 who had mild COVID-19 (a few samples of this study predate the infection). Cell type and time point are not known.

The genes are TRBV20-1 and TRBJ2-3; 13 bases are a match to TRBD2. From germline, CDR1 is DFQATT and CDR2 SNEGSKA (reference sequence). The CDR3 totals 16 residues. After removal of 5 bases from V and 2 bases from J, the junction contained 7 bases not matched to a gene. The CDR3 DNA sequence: TGCAGTGCTTCCAGACTAGCGGGGGGCGTCACAGATACGCAGTATTTT. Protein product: CSASRLAGGVTDTQYF.

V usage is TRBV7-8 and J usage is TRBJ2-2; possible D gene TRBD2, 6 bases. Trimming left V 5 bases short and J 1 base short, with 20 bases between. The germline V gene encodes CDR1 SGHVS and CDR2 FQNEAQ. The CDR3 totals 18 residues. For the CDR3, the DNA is TGTGCCAGCAGCCGAAGCCCTAAGACTAGTCGGAACACCGGGGAGCTGTTTTTT. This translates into CASSRSPKTSRNTGELFF.

CDR3: CASSLSAGTAGNEQFF. CDR3 in DNA: TGTGCCAGCAGCTTAAGTGCTGGTACAGCGGGCAATGAGCAGTTCTTC. This chain connects TRBV7-9 to TRBJ2-1, with a tentative D call TRBD2 (6 bases). CDR3 length: 16 amino acids. Germline CDR1 and CDR2: SEHNR and FQNEAQ (reference sequence). Trimming stripped 2 bases from V and 6 bases from J, with 17 bases between.

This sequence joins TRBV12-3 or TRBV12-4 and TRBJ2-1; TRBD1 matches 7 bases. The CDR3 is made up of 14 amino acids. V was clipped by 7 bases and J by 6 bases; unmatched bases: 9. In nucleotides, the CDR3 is TGTGCCAGCATTCGAGACCCAGGGGGCAATGAGCAGTTCTTC. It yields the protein CASIRDPGGNEQFF.

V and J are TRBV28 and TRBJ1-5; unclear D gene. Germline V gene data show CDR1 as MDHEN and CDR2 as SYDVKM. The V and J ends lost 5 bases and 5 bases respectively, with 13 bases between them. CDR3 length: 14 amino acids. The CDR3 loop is CASSAGAGDQPQHF. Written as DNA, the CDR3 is TGTGCCAGCAGTGCGGGCGCCGGGGATCAGCCCCAGCATTTT.

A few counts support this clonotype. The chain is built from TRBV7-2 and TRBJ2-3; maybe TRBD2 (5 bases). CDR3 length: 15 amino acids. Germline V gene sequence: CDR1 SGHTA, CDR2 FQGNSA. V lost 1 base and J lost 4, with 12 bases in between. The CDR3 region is CASSLGLTGADTQYF. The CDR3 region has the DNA TGTGCCAGCAGCTTAGGACTAACTGGCGCAGATACGCAGTATTTT.

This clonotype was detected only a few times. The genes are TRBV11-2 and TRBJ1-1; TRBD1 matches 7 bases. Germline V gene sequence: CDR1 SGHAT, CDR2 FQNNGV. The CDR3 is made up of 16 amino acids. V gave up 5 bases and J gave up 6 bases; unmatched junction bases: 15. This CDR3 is CASSRQGHHPRAEAFF. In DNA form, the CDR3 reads TGTGCCAGCAGCCGACAGGGTCATCACCCCCGGGCTGAAGCTTTCTTT.

The chain's CDR3 is CSVESTVADTQYF. The CDR3 DNA reads TGCAGCGTTGAGTCGACAGTGGCAGATACGCAGTATTTT. J is TRBJ2-3 and V is TRBV29-1; maybe TRBD1 (5 bases). The CDR3 is 13 residues long. V lost 3 bases, J lost 4 bases, and 11 bases lay in between. Germline lookup yields CDR1 SQVTM and CDR2 ANQGSEA.

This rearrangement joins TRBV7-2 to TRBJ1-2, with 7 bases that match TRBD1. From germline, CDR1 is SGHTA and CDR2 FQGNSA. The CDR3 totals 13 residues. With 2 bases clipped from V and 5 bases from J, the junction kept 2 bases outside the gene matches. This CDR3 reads CASSLRQGYGYTF. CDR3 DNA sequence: TGTGCCAGCAGCTTAAGACAGGGATATGGCTACACCTTC.

CDR3 in amino acids: CASSWGPGSREAFF. Here the CDR3 DNA reads TGTGCCAGCAGTTGGGGGCCCGGGTCTCGTGAAGCTTTCTTT. The chain has TRBV6-5 and TRBJ1-1; a weak D match, TRBD1 (6 bases). The CDR3 covers 14 residues. The germline V gene has CDR1 MNHEY and CDR2 SVGAGI. V was pared by 4 bases and J by 7 bases, with 16 bases between.

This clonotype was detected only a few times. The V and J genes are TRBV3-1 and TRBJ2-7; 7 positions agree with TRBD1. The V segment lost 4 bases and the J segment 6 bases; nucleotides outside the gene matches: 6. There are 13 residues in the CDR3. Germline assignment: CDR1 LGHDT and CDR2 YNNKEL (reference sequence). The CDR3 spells CASSPTGMGEQYV. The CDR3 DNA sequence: TGTGCCAGCAGCCCGACAGGGATGGGCGAGCAGTACGTC.

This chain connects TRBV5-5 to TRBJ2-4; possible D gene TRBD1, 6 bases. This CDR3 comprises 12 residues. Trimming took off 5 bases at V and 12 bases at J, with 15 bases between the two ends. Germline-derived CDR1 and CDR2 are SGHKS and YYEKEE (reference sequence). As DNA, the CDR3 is TGTGCCAGCAGTTTCGGACAGAAAGATCAGTACTTC. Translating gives CASSFGQKDQYF.

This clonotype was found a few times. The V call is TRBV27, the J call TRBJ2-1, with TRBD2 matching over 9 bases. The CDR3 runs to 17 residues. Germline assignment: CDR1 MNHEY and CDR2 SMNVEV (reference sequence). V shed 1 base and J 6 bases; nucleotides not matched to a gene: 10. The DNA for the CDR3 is TGTGCCAGCAGTTTATTAGGCGGGGGGGCTCTGGGCAATGAGCAGTTCTTC. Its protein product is CASSLLGGGALGNEQFF.

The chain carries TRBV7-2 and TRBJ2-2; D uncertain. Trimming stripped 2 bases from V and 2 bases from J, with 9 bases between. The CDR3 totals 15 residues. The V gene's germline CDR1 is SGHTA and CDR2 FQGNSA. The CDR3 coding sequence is TGTGCCAGCAGCTTATTTGCGGTCAACACCGGGGAGCTGTTTTTT. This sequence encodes CASSLFAVNTGELFF.